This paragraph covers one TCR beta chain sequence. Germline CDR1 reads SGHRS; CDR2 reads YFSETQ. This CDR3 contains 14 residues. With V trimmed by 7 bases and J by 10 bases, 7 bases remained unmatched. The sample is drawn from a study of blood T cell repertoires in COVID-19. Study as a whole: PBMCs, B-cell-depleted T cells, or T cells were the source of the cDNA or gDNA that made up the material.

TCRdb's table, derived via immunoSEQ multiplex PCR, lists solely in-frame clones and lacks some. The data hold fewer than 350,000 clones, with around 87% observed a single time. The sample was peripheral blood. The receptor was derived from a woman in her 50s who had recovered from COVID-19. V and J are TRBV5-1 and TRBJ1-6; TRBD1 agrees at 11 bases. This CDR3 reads CASSLDRGPSPLHF. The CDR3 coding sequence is TGCGCCAGCTCTCTGGACAGGGGGCCATCACCCCTCCACTTT.